The 5 T cell receptor beta chains reported below all come from one sample, sequenced in a study of shared clonotypes between healthy human individuals. Only in-frame clones appear in the TCRdb table, and some are missing; sequencing was by immunoSEQ multiplex PCR. The sample records roughly 500,000 clones, about 96% being singletons. The sample comprised naive CD4+ T cells sorted from blood. As for subset: CD45RA+ positively selected. These receptors originate from a woman under 40 in good health.

The J gene is TRBJ2-2, the V gene TRBV4-2, with D possibly being TRBD1 or TRBD2 (7 bases each). The CDR3 covers 17 residues. The V gene's germline CDR1 is LGHNA and CDR2 YNFKEQ. V was shortened by 0 bases and J by 6 bases, with 17 bases between the two germline ends. CDR3 region: CASSQEQGRAQSGELFF. The CDR3 region has the DNA TGTGCCAGCAGCCAAGAACAGGGGAGGGCCCAGTCCGGGGAGCTGTTTTTT.

The V and J genes are TRBV5-1 and TRBJ1-1, with D uncertain. The V end was cut by 0 bases, the J end by 4 bases, with 10 bases between. The CDR3 extends over 14 amino acids. Germline V gene data show CDR1 as SGHRS and CDR2 as YFSETQ. The CDR3 here is CASSLGGLGTEAFF. DNA for the CDR3: TGCGCCAGCAGCTTGGGCGGGCTGGGCACTGAAGCTTTCTTT.

The chain carries TRBV7-2 and TRBJ1-2; weak D call: TRBD1 (5 bases). The germline gives CDR1 SGHTA, CDR2 FQGNSA. The CDR3 length is 15 residues. Deletions cut 4 bases from V and 0 bases from J, with 12 bases between. The CDR3 sequence is CASSSGTRANYGYTF. CDR3 coding DNA: TGTGCCAGCAGCTCTGGGACCCGGGCTAACTATGGCTACACCTTC.

The V and J genes are TRBV19 and TRBJ2-2, with TRBD2 matching 7 bases. This CDR3 contains 12 residues. From germline, CDR1 is LNHDA and CDR2 SQIVND (reference sequence). Unmatched junction bases numbered 1, after V lost 5 bases and J lost 7 bases. DNA of the CDR3: TGTGCCAGTAGTGGACTAGTCGGGGAGCTGTTTTTT. Amino acids: CASSGLVGELFF.

The V gene is TRBV4-1, the J gene TRBJ1-3, with D unresolved. This CDR3 comprises 16 residues. Germline-derived CDR1 and CDR2 are MGHRA and YSYEKL. Trimming pared 1 base from V and 0 bases from J, leaving 10 bases between. The DNA of the CDR3 is TGCGCCAGCAGCCAAGTTATCGGGGTCTCTGGAAACACCATATATTTT. Amino acid sequence: CASSQVIGVSGNTIYF.